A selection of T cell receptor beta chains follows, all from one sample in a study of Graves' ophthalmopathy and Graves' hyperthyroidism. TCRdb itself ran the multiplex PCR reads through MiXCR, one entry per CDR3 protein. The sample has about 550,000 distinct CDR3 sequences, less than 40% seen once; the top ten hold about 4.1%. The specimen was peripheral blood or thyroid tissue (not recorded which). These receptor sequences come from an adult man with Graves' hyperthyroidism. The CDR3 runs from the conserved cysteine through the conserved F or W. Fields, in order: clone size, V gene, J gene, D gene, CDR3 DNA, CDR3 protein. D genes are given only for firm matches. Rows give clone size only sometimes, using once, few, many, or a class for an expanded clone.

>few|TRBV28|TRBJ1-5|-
TGTGCCAGCGCAACCGGGAGTCAGCCCCAGCATTTT
CASATGSQPQHF
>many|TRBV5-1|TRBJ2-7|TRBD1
TGCGCCAGCAGCTTGGTAGGGGGCCTGAACGAGCAGTACTTC
CASSLVGGLNEQYF
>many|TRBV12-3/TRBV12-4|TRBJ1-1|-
TGTGCCAGCAGGCCTGGTAGTCAGGCAACTGAAGCTTTCTTT
CASRPGSQATEAFF
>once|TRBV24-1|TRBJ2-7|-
TGTGCCACCGTCGCCGCAGACACCTACGAGCAGTACTTC
CATVAADTYEQYF
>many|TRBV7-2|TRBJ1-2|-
TGTGCCAGCAGCCCATCGACAGGTTTGCATGGCTACACCTTC
CASSPSTGLHGYTF
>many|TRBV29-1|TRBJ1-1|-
TGCAGCGTTGACACAGGGCCGGACACTGAAGCTTTCTTT
CSVDTGPDTEAFF
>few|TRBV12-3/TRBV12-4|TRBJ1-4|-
TGTGCCAGCAGTTTTCTGGGAAAGGCGGAAAAACTGTTTTTT
CASSFLGKAEKLFF
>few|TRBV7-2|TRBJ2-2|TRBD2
TGTGCCAGCAGCTTAGATGCGGGGGGGTTGGGATCCGGGGAGCTGTTTTTT
CASSLDAGGLGSGELFF
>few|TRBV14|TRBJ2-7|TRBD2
TGTGCCAGCAGTAGCGGGGCTCCTCCTATATACGAGCAGTACTTC
CASSSGAPPIYEQYF
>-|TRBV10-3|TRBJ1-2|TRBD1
TGTGCCATCACCGGGGACAGAAACTATGGCTACACCTTC
CAITGDRNYGYTF
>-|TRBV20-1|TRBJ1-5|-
TGCAGTGCTGGGGGGCGAGAAGAGACCCAGCATTTT
CSAGGREETQHF
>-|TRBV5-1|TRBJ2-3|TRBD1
TGCGCCAGCTCTACAGGGGGCGCGGATACGCAGTATTTT
CASSTGGADTQYF
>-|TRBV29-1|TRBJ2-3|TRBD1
TGCAGCGTTGAAGGCGGGACAGGGATATTGGATACGCAGTATTTT
CSVEGGTGILDTQYF
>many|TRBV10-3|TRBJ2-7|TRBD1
TGTGCCATCAGTGAGCCCCGGGACAGGGGTAACGAGCAGTACTTC
CAISEPRDRGNEQYF
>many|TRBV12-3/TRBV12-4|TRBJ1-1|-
TGTGCCAGCAGTTTAGTAGGCGGGAGCACTGAAGCTTTCTTT
CASSLVGGSTEAFF
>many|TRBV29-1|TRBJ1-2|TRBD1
TGCAGCGTCCCAGGCGGGACAGGCTCTCGAGGTGGCTACACCTTC
CSVPGGTGSRGGYTF
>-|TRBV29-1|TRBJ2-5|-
TGCAGCGTTGACCCGAGCAGAATCGGAGAGACCCGGTACTTC
CSVDPSRIGETRYF
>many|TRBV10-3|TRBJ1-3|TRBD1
TGTGCCATACAAGGGGGCTTTGCTGGAAACACCATATATTTT
CAIQGGFAGNTIYF
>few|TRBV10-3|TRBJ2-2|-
TGTGCCATCAGAACGAAAGGGCACGACACCGGGGAGCTGTTTTTT
CAIRTKGHDTGELFF
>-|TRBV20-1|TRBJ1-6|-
TGCAGTGCCGTAGGGCGGGGGGGCACGGGGATTCACTTT
CSAVGRGGTGIHF
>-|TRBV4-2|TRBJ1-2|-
TGTGCCAGCAGCCAAGATATAGGGGACGGTTATGGCTACACCTTC
CASSQDIGDGYGYTF
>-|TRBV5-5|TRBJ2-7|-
TGTGCCAGCAGCCCAACAGGGTCCGACGAGCAGTACTTC
CASSPTGSDEQYF
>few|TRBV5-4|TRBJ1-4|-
TGTGCCAGCAGCAAACCGGGACCGGAGAATGAAAAACTGTTTTTT
CASSKPGPENEKLFF
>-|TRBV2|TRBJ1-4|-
TGTGCCAGCGGGCCCGCAGGGTTAGCTAATGAAAAACTGTTTTTT
CASGPAGLANEKLFF
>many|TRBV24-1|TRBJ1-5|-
TGTGCCACCAGTGACCGGTCTTATCAGCCCCAGCATTTT
CATSDRSYQPQHF
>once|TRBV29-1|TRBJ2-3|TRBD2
TGCAGCGTTGAAGATAGCGCGGGGGGGTTTACAGATACGCAGTATTTT
CSVEDSAGGFTDTQYF
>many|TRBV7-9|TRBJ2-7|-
TGTGCCAGCAGCCCCCCGACACGTACCTACGAGCAGTACTTC
CASSPPTRTYEQYF
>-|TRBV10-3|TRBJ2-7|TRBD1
TGTGCCATCAGTGAGGACAGGGTGTCCGAGCAGTACTTC
CAISEDRVSEQYF
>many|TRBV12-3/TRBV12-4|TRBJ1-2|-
TGTGCCAGCAGTATTAGAAAAACCAACTATGGCTACACCTTC
CASSIRKTNYGYTF
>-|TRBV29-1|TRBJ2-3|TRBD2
TGCAGCGGCGGGACTAGCGGGCGGGATACGCAGTATTTT
CSGGTSGRDTQYF
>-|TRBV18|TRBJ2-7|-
TGTGCCAGCTCACCCTCCCGGTCCGGCTACGAGCAGTACTTC
CASSPSRSGYEQYF
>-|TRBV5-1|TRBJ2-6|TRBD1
TGCGCCAGCAGCTTGGGGGACAGGGGTTCGGGCTCTGGGGCCAACGTCCTGACTTTC
CASSLGDRGSGSGANVLTF
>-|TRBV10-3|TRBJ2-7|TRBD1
TGTGCCATCAGTTTGGGGACAGGCCCCACCTACGAGCAGTACTTC
CAISLGTGPTYEQYF
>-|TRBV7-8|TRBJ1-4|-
TGTGCCAGCAGCTACTCCGGGACGCTGAATGAAAAACTGTTTTTT
CASSYSGTLNEKLFF
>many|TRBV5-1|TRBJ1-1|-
TGCGCCAGCAGCTTGGAGGAGGGGATAGCTTTCTTT
CASSLEEGIAFF
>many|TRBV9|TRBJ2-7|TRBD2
TGTGCCAGCAGCGCCAGCCGAATAGCGGGGCCGTGGGAGCAGTACTTC
CASSASRIAGPWEQYF
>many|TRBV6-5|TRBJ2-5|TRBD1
TGTGCCAGCAGTTACGACAGGGGGGTCCGGGAGACCCAGTACTTC
CASSYDRGVRETQYF
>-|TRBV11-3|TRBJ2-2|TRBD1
TGTGCCAGCAGCTCGGGACAGGGTGACACCGGGGAGCTGTTTTTT
CASSSGQGDTGELFF
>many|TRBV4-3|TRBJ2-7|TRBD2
TGCGCCAGCAGCCAAGATCCCCAGGGAGGGGAGCAGTACTTC
CASSQDPQGGEQYF
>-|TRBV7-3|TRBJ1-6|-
TGTGCCAGCAGCTTATGGCGCGAGTCACCCCTCCACTTT
CASSLWRESPLHF
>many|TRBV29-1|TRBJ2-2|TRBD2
TGCAGCGTTGCTGGCCTAGCGGGAGCCGGGGAGCTGTTTTTT
CSVAGLAGAGELFF
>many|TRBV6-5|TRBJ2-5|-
TGTGCCAGCAGCCAGGGTTCTGGTGAGACCCAGTACTTC
CASSQGSGETQYF
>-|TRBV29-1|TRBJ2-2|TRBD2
TGCAGCGTAGGGGAGGGCCTGAACACCGGGGAGCTGTTTTTT
CSVGEGLNTGELFF